These 20 T cell receptor beta chains originate from one sample sequenced in a study of cytomegalovirus exposure and HLA in healthy donors (dated by TCRdb to the late 2010s). Library generation was performed with the immunoSEQ multiplex PCR assay. For the multiplex PCR, a mixture combining 60 forward primers for TCR Vbeta segments and 13 reverse primers for TCR Jbeta segments was used. This immuneACCESS table, as held by TCRdb, lists in-frame sequences with V and J called but not all clones. Of the missing ones, under half trace to an unresolved V gene in checked studies; the others have no known cause. Here the sample has more than 130,000 clones; roughly 75% occur a single time. The ten largest make up around 2% of the sample. Source material: PBMCs. Every receptor here comes from a man under 40 in good health and CMV-seronegative.

The DNA for the CDR3 is TGTGCCACCAACGACCCAGGGGCTGGGGCCAACGTCCTGACTTTC. Translated, it gives CATNDPGAGANVLTF. The chain has TRBV15 and TRBJ2-6, with D possibly TRBD1 on 6 matching bases. V was cut by 7 bases and J by 2 bases, with 12 bases left in between. Germline V gene data show CDR1 as LNHNV and CDR2 as YYDKDF (reference sequence). The CDR3 contains 15 residues.

J is TRBJ2-7 and V is TRBV28, with TRBD1 matching 7 bases. The J segment lost 6 bases and the V segment lost 4 bases, leaving 3 bases of the junction unmatched. Germline values: CDR1 MDHEN, CDR2 SYDVKM. The CDR3 runs to 12 residues. The CDR3 spells CASSSDRAEQYF. CDR3 coding DNA: TGTGCCAGCAGTTCCGACAGGGCCGAGCAGTACTTC.

The chain links TRBV27 to TRBJ1-5, with TRBD1 identical over 9 bases. CDR1 is MNHEY and CDR2 is SMNVEV in the germline V gene (reference sequence). V was clipped by 5 bases and J by 6 bases; unmatched bases: 5. CDR3 length: 14 residues. CDR3 in DNA: TGTGCCAGCAGTCCGGGACAGGGAGGTCAGCCCCAGCATTTT. Amino acid sequence: CASSPGQGGQPQHF.

The CDR3 region is CSANLGLAGGDTQYF. Here the CDR3 DNA reads TGCAGCGCTAACCTGGGACTAGCGGGAGGCGATACGCAGTATTTT. The rearrangement links TRBV29-1 to TRBJ2-3; 15 bases align to TRBD2. With V trimmed by 7 bases and J by 6 bases, 8 bases remained unmatched. Germline loops: CDR1 SQVTM, CDR2 ANQGSEA. The length of the CDR3 is 15 residues.

V is TRBV5-5 and J is TRBJ1-2, with 8 bases matching TRBD1. The CDR3 covers 14 residues. From germline, CDR1 is SGHKS and CDR2 YYEKEE (reference sequence). With 3 bases clipped from V and 5 bases from J, the junction kept 6 bases outside the gene matches. The CDR3 sequence: CASSSDRARYGYTF. CDR3 in DNA: TGTGCCAGCAGCTCGGACAGGGCCCGATATGGCTACACCTTC. Full variable domain (missing parts from reference TRBV5-5 and TRBJ1-2): DAGVTQSPTHLIKTRGQQVTLRCSPISGHKSVSWYQQVLGQGPQFIFQYYEKEERGRGNFPDRFSARQFPNYSSELNVNALLLGDSALYLCASSSDRARYGYTFGSGTRLTVV.

The genes are TRBV6-5 and TRBJ2-7; 8 bases fit TRBD1. The CDR3 runs 13 residues. V shed 6 bases, J shed 3 bases, and the junction held 4 bases outside the gene matches. Germline V gene lookup returns CDR1 MNHEY and CDR2 SVGAGI. This CDR3 reads CASRQGQVYEQYF. The DNA for the CDR3 is TGTGCCAGCAGACAGGGACAGGTCTACGAGCAGTACTTC.

The gene calls are TRBV2 and TRBJ1-4; TRBD1 is a possible D gene (5 bases). The CDR3 spans 14 residues. Germline V gives CDR1 SNHLY, CDR2 FYNNEI. Trimming pared 6 bases from V and 12 bases from J, leaving 20 bases between. The CDR3 region is CASRSQGDRMELFF. The CDR3 coding sequence is TGTGCCAGCAGGAGCCAGGGCGACCGCATGGAACTGTTTTTT. Filled out from reference TRBV2 and TRBJ1-4, the complete variable domain reads EPEVTQTPSHQVTQMGQEVILRCVPISNHLYFYWYRQILGQKVEFLVSFYNNEISEKSEIFDDQFSVERPDGSNFTLKIRSTKLEDSAMYFCASRSQGDRMELFFGSGTQLSVL.

The sample holds a few counts of this clone. The rearrangement uses TRBV6-1 and TRBJ1-2; D not resolved. CDR1 and CDR2 from the germline V gene are MNHNS and SASEGT. The germline V and J ends were trimmed by 8 bases and 4 bases, with 20 bases remaining between them. The CDR3 length is 15 residues. The CDR3 DNA reads TGTGCCAGCTTCCCCCAATACGGGGATAGCTATGGCTACACCTTC. Translation gives CASFPQYGDSYGYTF.

The rearrangement joins TRBV9 to TRBJ2-7; D may be TRBD2 (5 bases). V was pared by 4 bases and J by 2 bases, with 16 bases between. This CDR3 has 15 amino acids. CDR1 is SGDLS and CDR2 is YYNGEE in the germline V gene. The chain's CDR3 is CASSPRGGNPYEQYF. The CDR3 nucleotides read TGTGCCAGCAGCCCCCGAGGAGGTAATCCCTACGAGCAGTACTTC.

This chain uses TRBV28 with TRBJ2-1, with TRBD2 matching over 8 bases. CDR3 length equals 14 residues. V trimming: 3 bases; J trimming: 8 bases; junction bases outside the gene matches: 6. In germline, CDR1 is MDHEN, CDR2 SYDVKM. The chain's CDR3 is CASSLSGGGDEQFF. The DNA of the CDR3 is TGTGCCAGCAGTTTGAGCGGGGGAGGGGATGAGCAGTTCTTC.

This chain connects TRBV2 to TRBJ2-1; a possible D gene is TRBD2 (6 bases). CDR3 length equals 14 residues. The V end lost 7 bases, the J end lost 4 bases, and 14 bases lay between the germline ends. Germline V lookup: CDR1 SNHLY, CDR2 FYNNEI. The CDR3 DNA sequence: TGTGCCAGCACGGGCGGGGCGGCTTACAATGAGCAGTTCTTC. This sequence encodes CASTGGAAYNEQFF. The whole variable domain, filled in from reference TRBV2 and TRBJ2-1, reads EPEVTQTPSHQVTQMGQEVILRCVPISNHLYFYWYRQILGQKVEFLVSFYNNEISEKSEIFDDQFSVERPDGSNFTLKIRSTKLEDSAMYFCASTGGAAYNEQFFGPGTRLTVL.

This clone has a single count. The chain joins TRBV27 to TRBJ2-3, with 11 nucleotides matching TRBD2. V was clipped by 5 bases and J by 0 bases; unmatched bases: 4. Germline CDR1 and CDR2: MNHEY and SMNVEV (reference sequence). The CDR3 is made up of 16 amino acids. The CDR3 DNA follows: TGTGCCAGCAGTAAGGGACTAGCGGTTAGCACAGATACGCAGTATTTT. It yields the protein CASSKGLAVSTDTQYF.

The chain uses TRBV28 and TRBJ1-3, with D uncertain. CDR1 is MDHEN and CDR2 is SYDVKM in the germline V gene. The germline V and J ends were trimmed by 7 bases and 0 bases, with 4 bases remaining between them. This CDR3 spans 12 amino acids. CDR3 sequence: CASKASGNTIYF. The CDR3 DNA reads TGTGCCAGCAAAGCCTCTGGAAACACCATATATTTT.

The chain recombines TRBV4-2 with TRBJ2-1; tentative D call: TRBD2 (6 bases). This CDR3 comprises 17 residues. Trimming took off 2 bases at V and 1 base at J, with 15 bases between the two ends. Germline values: CDR1 LGHNA, CDR2 YNFKEQ. In DNA form, the CDR3 reads TGTGCCAGCAGCCAAAGACAACTAGCCGATTCCTACAATGAGCAGTTCTTC. It translates to CASSQRQLADSYNEQFF.

The chain has TRBV4-1 and TRBJ2-3; TRBD1 matches at 9 bases. In germline, CDR1 is MGHRA, CDR2 YSYEKL. The length of the CDR3 is 17 residues. V shed 4 bases and J 3 bases; nucleotides not matched to a gene: 11. The CDR3 here is CASSRGAPGQGTDTQYF. The CDR3 region has the DNA TGCGCCAGCAGCCGAGGAGCTCCGGGACAGGGAACAGATACGCAGTATTTT.

The chain is built from TRBV7-9 and TRBJ1-1; D is ambiguous. Germline V gene data show CDR1 as SEHNR and CDR2 as FQNEAQ (reference sequence). The CDR3 length is 13 residues. With 4 bases removed from V and 1 base from J, the gap between germline ends came to 7 bases. The CDR3 DNA is TGTGCCAGCAGCTCCTACGAGAACACTGAAGCTTTCTTT. This codes for CASSSYENTEAFF. The full variable domain, completed using reference TRBV7-9 and TRBJ1-1, is DTGVSQNPRHKITKRGQNVTFRCDPISEHNRLYWYRQTLGQGPEFLTYFQNEAQLEKSRLLSDRFSAERPKGSFSTLEIQRTEQGDSAMYLCASSSYENTEAFFGQGTRLTVV.

The chain is built from TRBV28 and TRBJ1-5; D gene ambiguous. The CDR3 loop spans 11 amino acids. Germline CDR1 and CDR2: MDHEN and SYDVKM. V was cut by 5 bases and J by 3 bases, with 2 bases left in between. This CDR3 is CASSLNQPQHF. CDR3 in DNA: TGTGCCAGCAGTCTCAATCAGCCCCAGCATTTT.

This clone has a single count. V is TRBV9 and J is TRBJ2-7, with D tentatively TRBD1 (5 bases). The CDR3 sequence is 14 residues long. V lost 0 bases to trimming and J lost 4 bases, with 11 bases between them. Germline V gene lookup returns CDR1 SGDLS and CDR2 YYNGEE. The CDR3 DNA follows: TGTGCCAGCAGCGTAGCGGCAGGACAATACGAGCAGTACTTC. Protein sequence: CASSVAAGQYEQYF.

This rearrangement joins TRBV6-6 to TRBJ2-1, with 9 bases matching TRBD2. This CDR3 has 14 amino acids. Trimming took 5 bases from V and 7 from J; bases not matched to a gene: 6. Germline values: CDR1 MNHNY, CDR2 SVGAGI (reference sequence). The CDR3 sequence is CASSKTTSGNEQFF. CDR3 DNA sequence: TGTGCCAGCAGTAAGACGACTAGCGGTAATGAGCAGTTCTTC.

This sequence joins TRBV18 and TRBJ1-1; D is uncertain. V was clipped by 4 bases and J by 2 bases, with 8 bases between them. Germline CDR1 is KGHSH and CDR2 is LQKENI. This CDR3 is built from 13 residues. CDR3 protein: CASSQSTNTEAFF. The CDR3 DNA follows: TGTGCCAGCTCACAATCTACCAACACTGAAGCTTTCTTT.